Reported below is one TCR beta chain. Its antigen is as yet unknown. This sample is drawn from a study of T-cell memory formation after mild COVID-19. Study summary: Largely donor-specific sequence clusters came from a couple of donors.

The CDR3 runs 15 residues. Looked up from germline, CDR1 is SGHRS and CDR2 is YFSETQ. Unmatched junction bases numbered 6, after V lost 4 bases and J lost 8 bases. Overall study results and limits: The appearance of some responding clones in pre-infection memory suggested that cross-reactive memory joined. CD4+ clones that contracted lay mainly in CM and EM; CD8+ ones lay in EMRA. Later expanders leaned CD4+, whereas day 15 to 85 contracting clones were balanced CD4/CD8.

A single record per CDR3 protein comes from TCRdb applying MiXCR to the 5' RACE reads. The sample has a few hundred thousand distinct CDR3 sequences, 27% seen once; the top ten hold more than 9.5%. V is TRBV5-1 and J is TRBJ2-1; 13 positions match TRBD2. The source is an adult woman who had mild COVID-19 (a few samples of this study predate the infection). Cell type and time point are not known. Sequencing input: PBMCs or a T cell subset sorted from them (not recorded which). DNA for the CDR3: TGCGCCAGCAGCCTACTAGCGGGGGGGCCAGATGAGCAGTTCTTC. Translated: CASSLLAGGPDEQFF.